Each of the 25 T cell receptor beta chains below was sequenced from the same sample in a study of T cells in Graves' hyperthyroidism and ophthalmopathy (dated by TCRdb to the late 2010s). Library preparation was by multiplex PCR. These reads were obtained on an Illumina HiSeq 2000. TCR beta CDR3 regions were amplified from RNA transcripts. The first round of RT-PCR for the TCR CDR3 was performed with the HTBI primer set and the Qiagen OneStep RT-PCR kit. Clones were called with MiXCR by TCRdb after fastp trimmed the public reads at Q25, and only in-frame beta chains were retained. Merged by CDR3 protein, the rows form single entries marked with the most common genes and DNA. This sample gives about 290,000 distinct CDR3 sequences in total; around 13% of them show up just once. 7.9% of the sample is in the top ten clones. Sequences were obtained from blood. The receptors shown here come from a woman in her 40s with Graves' hyperthyroidism.

V and J are TRBV6-2 or TRBV6-3 and TRBJ2-1, with TRBD2 identical over 16 bases. The CDR3 covers 15 residues. Trimming took 7 bases from V and 8 from J; bases not matched to a gene: 5. The germline V gene has CDR1 MNHEY and CDR2 SVGEGT. The CDR3 DNA follows: TGTGCCAGCAACAAGGGACTAGCGGGGGGGGATGAGCAGTTCTTC. Amino acids: CASNKGLAGGDEQFF.

This clonotype was detected many times. The rearrangement uses TRBV18 and TRBJ1-4; D is unresolved. The ends were cut back, 2 bases at V and 0 bases at J, with 7 bases in the middle. The CDR3 loop spans 15 amino acids. CDR1 is KGHSH and CDR2 is LQKENI in the germline V gene. The CDR3 region has the DNA TGTGCCAGCTCACCATTTCGAGCAACTAATGAAAAACTGTTTTTT. Residues: CASSPFRATNEKLFF. Together with reference TRBV18 and TRBJ1-4, the CDR3 gives the full variable domain: NAGVMQNPRHLVRRRGQEARLRCSPMKGHSHVYWYRQLPEEGLKFMVYLQKENIIDESGMPKERFSAEFPKEGPSILRIQQVVRGDSAAYFCASSPFRATNEKLFFGSGTQLSVL.

This clonotype was counted ten times or more. The chain carries TRBV27 and TRBJ2-1; 9 nucleotides match TRBD1. Unmatched junction bases numbered 12, after V lost 6 bases and J lost 3 bases. The CDR3 has 17 residues. Looked up from germline, CDR1 is MNHEY and CDR2 is SMNVEV (reference sequence). The CDR3 region is CASSLGTGRALYNEQFF. The CDR3 region has the DNA TGTGCCAGCAGCCTGGGGACAGGGAGGGCCCTCTACAATGAGCAGTTCTTC.

This clonotype showed up just a few times. V gene TRBV7-2 combines with J gene TRBJ1-1; D is perhaps TRBD1 (6 bases). CDR1 and CDR2 (germline): SGHTA, FQGNSA. The germline V and J ends were trimmed by 4 bases and 7 bases, with 22 bases remaining between them. This CDR3 comprises 16 residues. The CDR3 loop reads CASSSPAGTKRGEAFF. For the CDR3, the DNA is TGTGCCAGCAGCTCCCCCGCCGGGACAAAGCGGGGTGAAGCTTTCTTT.

This clonotype was seen ten or more times. The chain uses TRBV24-1 and TRBJ2-1; possibly TRBD1 for D (6 bases). Germline values: CDR1 KGHDR, CDR2 SFDVKD. This CDR3 is built from 14 residues. With 6 bases removed from V and 5 bases from J, the gap between germline ends came to 13 bases. The CDR3 here is CATSRTGINNEQFF. For the CDR3, the DNA is TGTGCCACCAGTCGTACAGGGATAAACAATGAGCAGTTCTTC.

The CDR3 DNA follows: TGTGCCAGCAGCTTAGATCGTGATACGCAGTATTTT. Protein sequence: CASSLDRDTQYF. The chain couples TRBV7-9 to TRBJ2-3, with D uncertain. V lost 1 base to trimming and J lost 6 bases, with 5 bases between them. CDR1 SEHNR and CDR2 FQNEAQ come from the germline V gene (reference sequence). The CDR3 spans 12 residues.

In this sample, this clonotype turned up a few times. CDR3 nucleotides: TGTGCCAGCAGCATTTCCCTCTGGCGTAACCCGGACGAGCAGTACTTC. It is translated as CASSISLWRNPDEQYF. V and J are TRBV7-9 and TRBJ2-7; no firm D call. This CDR3 spans 16 amino acids. Germline V gene sequence: CDR1 SEHNR, CDR2 FQNEAQ (reference sequence). The ends were cut back, 5 bases at V and 5 bases at J, with 22 bases in the middle.

With respect to this clonotype: An end of the junction does not agree with germline; a read error may underlie this. This chain links TRBV7-9 with TRBJ1-1; the D is unclear. From germline, CDR1 is SEHNR and CDR2 FQNEAQ (reference sequence). This CDR3 contains 18 residues. The CDR3 DNA reads TGTACCAGCAGCTTTGCTACCCCACGACGGAGCACCAACACTGAAGCTTTCTTT. Translation gives CTSSFATPRRSTNTEAFF. The full variable domain, with the rest looked up from reference TRBV7-9 and TRBJ1-1, is DTGVSQNPRHKITKRGQNVTFRCDPISEHNRLYWYRQTLGQGPEFLTYFQNEAQLEKSRLLSDRFSAERPKGSFSTLEIQRTEQGDSAMYLCTSSFATPRRSTNTEAFFGQGTRLTVV.

The chain uses TRBV28 and TRBJ2-6; D ambiguous. Between the trimmed V and J ends, which lost 6 bases and 0 bases, there was a span of 3 bases. The CDR3 is made up of 13 amino acids. Germline V gives CDR1 MDHEN, CDR2 SYDVKM. CDR3 nucleotides: TGTGCCAGCAGGAGCTCTGGGGCCAACGTCCTGACTTTC. Residues: CASRSSGANVLTF.

This clonotype occurred many times. This chain joins TRBV20-1 and TRBJ1-1; 9 bases line up with TRBD1. The J segment lost 3 bases and the V segment lost 6 bases, leaving 11 bases of the junction unmatched. Germline V gives CDR1 DFQATT, CDR2 SNEGSKA (reference sequence). This CDR3 is 15 amino acids long. CDR3 nucleotide sequence: TGCAGTGCCACTGGACAGGGGAGGGAGTACACTGAAGCTTTCTTT. The encoded protein is CSATGQGREYTEAFF.

This clonotype was counted only a few times. V is TRBV7-9 and J is TRBJ1-4, with TRBD1 matching over 8 bases. Germline CDR1 is SEHNR and CDR2 is FQNEAQ (reference sequence). V lost 5 bases to trimming and J lost 0 bases; unmatched junction nucleotides: 8. The CDR3 totals 17 residues. The CDR3 loop is CASSAFGQGATNEKLFF. The DNA for the CDR3 is TGTGCCAGCAGCGCCTTTGGACAGGGTGCAACTAATGAAAAACTGTTTTTT.

The table lists this clonotype with many counts. The rearrangement joins TRBV4-2 to TRBJ1-2; TRBD1 might be the D (6 bases). Deletions cut 1 base from V and 4 bases from J, with 16 bases between. The CDR3 covers 16 residues. In germline, CDR1 is LGHNA, CDR2 YNFKEQ. This CDR3 reads CASSQAGRTDLYGYTF. The CDR3 DNA is TGTGCCAGCAGCCAAGCTGGACGGACAGACCTCTATGGCTACACCTTC.

This clonotype was observed many times. This sequence joins TRBV7-8 and TRBJ1-4, with D unresolved. The CDR3 consists of 17 residues. Per the germline V gene, CDR1 is SGHVS and CDR2 is FQNEAQ. V was pared by 2 bases and J by 0 bases, with 13 bases between. CDR3 amino acids: CASSLSYIASTNEKLFF. As DNA, the CDR3 is TGTGCCAGCAGCTTAAGTTATATAGCCTCAACTAATGAAAAACTGTTTTTT.

This clonotype was observed many times. The chain carries TRBV27 and TRBJ1-4; D might be TRBD1 (6 bases). The V end lost 4 bases, the J end lost 13 bases, and 13 bases lay between the germline ends. CDR3 size: 12 residues. CDR1 and CDR2 from the germline V gene are MNHEY and SMNVEV (reference sequence). This chain's CDR3 is CASSSQGSRLFF. In nucleotides, the CDR3 is TGTGCCAGCAGTTCACAGGGTTCCAGACTGTTTTTT.

The CDR3, as DNA: TGCAGTGCTAGAGGCTCGGGGGCGGGTGTGCTAGAGACCCAGTACTTC. It is translated as CSARGSGAGVLETQYF. This chain links TRBV20-1 with TRBJ2-5; the D call may be TRBD1 or TRBD2 (6 bases each). V was cut by 1 base and J by 4 bases, with 19 bases left in between. In germline, CDR1 is DFQATT, CDR2 SNEGSKA (reference sequence). The CDR3 extends over 16 amino acids.

As to this clonotype: This may be a read error, as it is one base from a much larger clone. The CDR3 nucleotides are TGTGCCAGCTGGCCGGGACCGACTAATCAGCCCCAGCATTTT. It encodes CASWPGPTNQPQHF. The rearrangement links TRBV10-3 to TRBJ1-5, with D tentatively TRBD1 (5 bases). Trimming removed 10 bases from V and 4 bases from J, with 17 bases in between. Germline loops: CDR1 ENHRY, CDR2 SYGVKD. The CDR3 has 14 residues.

This clonotype was counted many times. The chain has TRBV5-1 and TRBJ2-2; weak D call: TRBD1 (7 bases). The ends were cut back, 4 bases at V and 6 bases at J, with 16 bases in the middle. Germline-derived CDR1 and CDR2 are SGHRS and YFSETQ. The CDR3 sequence is 15 residues long. For the CDR3, the DNA is TGCGCCAGCAGCGAAGTGACAGGGAGGTCCGGGGAGCTGTTTTTT. Translated, it gives CASSEVTGRSGELFF. The full variable domain, completed using reference TRBV5-1 and TRBJ2-2, is KAGVTQTPRYLIKTRGQQVTLSCSPISGHRSVSWYQQTPGQGLQFLFEYFSETQRNKGNFPGRFSGRQFSNSRSEMNVSTLELGDSALYLCASSEVTGRSGELFFGEGSRLTVL.

This clonotype was seen many times. This chain links TRBV6-2 or TRBV6-3 with TRBJ1-5, with 9 bases lining up with TRBD1. The V gene's germline CDR1 is MNHEY and CDR2 SVGEGT. The CDR3 contains 16 residues. Trimming took 2 bases from V and 5 from J; bases not matched to a gene: 7. The CDR3 region is CASSYRGTGIYQPQHF. Written as DNA, the CDR3 is TGTGCCAGCAGTTACCGGGGGACAGGGATATATCAGCCCCAGCATTTT.

This chain connects TRBV9 to TRBJ2-7; TRBD2 matches 16 bases. Per germline, CDR1 SGDLS and CDR2 YYNGEE. The CDR3 contains 16 residues. The ends lost 3 bases at V and 5 bases at J; junction bases unmatched: 5. The CDR3 protein is CASSGGTSGRVHEQYF. The CDR3 region has the DNA TGTGCCAGCAGCGGTGGGACTAGCGGGAGGGTCCACGAGCAGTACTTC. Using reference TRBV9 and TRBJ2-7 for the parts outside the CDR3, the full variable domain is DSGVTQTPKHLITATGQRVTLRCSPRSGDLSVYWYQQSLDQGLQFLIQYYNGEERAKGNILERFSAQQFPDLHSELNLSSLELGDSALYFCASSGGTSGRVHEQYFGPGTRLTVT.

This clonotype was observed at least ten times. V and J are TRBV20-1 and TRBJ2-3; 13 nucleotides match TRBD2. The CDR3 loop spans 16 amino acids. Germline values: CDR1 DFQATT, CDR2 SNEGSKA (reference sequence). J was trimmed by 2 bases and V by 6 bases; bases with no gene match: 8. CDR3 sequence: CSAASGLAGDTDTQYF. CDR3 coding DNA: TGCAGTGCCGCCTCCGGACTAGCGGGGGACACAGATACGCAGTATTTT.

This clonotype showed up many times. The chain carries TRBV3-1 and TRBJ2-1; D remains ambiguous. The CDR3 has 15 residues. The germline V gene encodes CDR1 LGHDT and CDR2 YNNKEL (reference sequence). Trimming stripped 0 bases from V and 7 bases from J, with 13 bases between. The DNA for the CDR3 is TGTGCCAGCAGCCAAGATAACGCTGCGGTGAATGAGCAGTTCTTC. It translates to CASSQDNAAVNEQFF.

This clonotype was found many times. The chain recombines TRBV15 with TRBJ1-4; D is undetermined. The germline CDR1 and CDR2 sequences are LNHNV and YYDKDF (reference sequence). The CDR3 runs to 14 residues. V gave up 0 bases and J gave up 7 bases, with 9 bases separating them. The CDR3 bases are TGTGCCACCAGCAGAGAGCTCGTGGGTGAAAAACTGTTTTTT. As protein: CATSRELVGEKLFF.

This clonotype was found a few times. This chain connects TRBV4-2 to TRBJ1-6; 8 bases are shared with TRBD1. CDR1 LGHNA and CDR2 YNFKEQ come from the germline V gene. V lost 0 bases to trimming and J lost 8 bases; unmatched junction nucleotides: 6. CDR3 length: 16 amino acids. The CDR3 nucleotides are TGTGCCAGCAGCCAAGATTGGTCAGGGGGCTATTCACCCCTCCACTTT. Its translation is CASSQDWSGGYSPLHF.

The rearrangement uses TRBV2 and TRBJ2-1; 12 nucleotides agree with TRBD2. Germline values: CDR1 SNHLY, CDR2 FYNNEI. V was pared by 4 bases and J by 9 bases, with 7 bases of the junction left unmatched. The CDR3 spans 15 residues. The DNA for the CDR3 is TGTGCCAGCAGTGCTCTAGCGGGAGGGGTGGGTGAGCAGTTCTTC. As protein: CASSALAGGVGEQFF.

Ten or more counts support this clonotype. The V gene is TRBV15, the J gene TRBJ2-5; the D gene is possibly TRBD1 (5 bases). Germline V gene sequence: CDR1 LNHNV, CDR2 YYDKDF (reference sequence). CDR3 length: 15 residues. V was shortened by 0 bases and J by 5 bases, with 13 bases between the two germline ends. In nucleotides, the CDR3 is TGTGCCACCAGCAGAGATAGCAGGGTCTGGGAGACCCAGTACTTC. As protein: CATSRDSRVWETQYF.